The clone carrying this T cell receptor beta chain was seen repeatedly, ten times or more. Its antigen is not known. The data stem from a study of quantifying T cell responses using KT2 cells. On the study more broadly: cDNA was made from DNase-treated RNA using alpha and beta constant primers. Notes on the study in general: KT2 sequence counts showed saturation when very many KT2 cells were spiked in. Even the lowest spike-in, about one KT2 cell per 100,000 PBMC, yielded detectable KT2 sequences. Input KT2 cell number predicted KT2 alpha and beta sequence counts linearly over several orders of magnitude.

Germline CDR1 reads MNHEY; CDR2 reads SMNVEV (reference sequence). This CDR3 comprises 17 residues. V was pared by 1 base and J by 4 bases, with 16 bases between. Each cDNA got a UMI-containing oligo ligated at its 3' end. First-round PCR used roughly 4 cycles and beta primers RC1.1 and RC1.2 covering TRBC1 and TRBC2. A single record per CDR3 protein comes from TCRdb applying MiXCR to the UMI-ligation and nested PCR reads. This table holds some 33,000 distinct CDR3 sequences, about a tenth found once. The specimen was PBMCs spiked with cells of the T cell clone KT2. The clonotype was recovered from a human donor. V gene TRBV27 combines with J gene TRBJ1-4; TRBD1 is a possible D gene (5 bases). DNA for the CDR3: TGTGCCAGCAGTTTATTGGGGGGGAGCCCGCTTAATGAAAAACTGTTTTTT. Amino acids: CASSLLGGSPLNEKLFF.